These T cell receptor beta chains were read from a single sample in a study of shared clonotypes between healthy human individuals. Only in-frame clones appear in the TCRdb table, and some are missing; sequencing was by immunoSEQ multiplex PCR. The data hold around 2.1 million clones, with about 92% observed a single time. Material: naive CD8+ T cells from PBMCs. These receptors were collected from a man between 18 and 35 years old in good health. Some clones in this sample may be carry-over from other donors' samples. Both conserved end residues are part of each CDR3. A D gene is named only where the DNA matches it firmly. The size field is filled for only some rows; it gives once, few, many or a size class.

j_gene: TRBJ2-7
d_gene: NA
v_gene: TRBV4-3
abundance: once
CDR3nt: TGCGCCAGCAGCCAAGTCACGGCGGGCTACGAGCAGTACTTC
CDR3aa: CASSQVTAGYEQYF

j_gene: TRBJ2-7
d_gene: TRBD2
v_gene: TRBV11-2
abundance: NA
CDR3nt: TGTGCCAGCAGCTTCGGACTAGCGGGAGGGTACGAGCAGTACTTC
CDR3aa: CASSFGLAGGYEQYF

j_gene: TRBJ1-4
d_gene: TRBD1
v_gene: TRBV5-1
abundance: NA
CDR3nt: TGCGCCAGCAGCTTGGAATTGGGACAGGGGACTAATGAAAAACTGTTTTTT
CDR3aa: CASSLELGQGTNEKLFF

j_gene: TRBJ2-7
d_gene: NA
v_gene: TRBV7-9
abundance: once
CDR3nt: TGTGCCAGCAGCAGACAGGCCAGGTCCTACGAGCAGTACTTC
CDR3aa: CASSRQARSYEQYF

j_gene: TRBJ2-7
d_gene: NA
v_gene: TRBV19
abundance: NA
CDR3nt: TGTGCCAGTAGTATGGGTTCCTACGAGCAGTACTTC
CDR3aa: CASSMGSYEQYF

j_gene: TRBJ2-1
d_gene: TRBD2
v_gene: TRBV7-6
abundance: NA
CDR3nt: TGTGCCAGCAGCCCTGGGACTAGCGCGTACTACAATGAGCAGTTCTTC
CDR3aa: CASSPGTSAYYNEQFF

j_gene: TRBJ2-5
d_gene: NA
v_gene: TRBV15
abundance: NA
CDR3nt: TGTGCCACCAGCAGCTTAAAAGAGGAGGGAGAGACCCAGTACTTC
CDR3aa: CATSSLKEEGETQYF

j_gene: TRBJ2-7
d_gene: NA
v_gene: TRBV2
abundance: NA
CDR3nt: TGTGCCAGCAGGAGGACCGGGACTCCCTACGAGCAGTACTTC
CDR3aa: CASRRTGTPYEQYF

j_gene: TRBJ2-7
d_gene: NA
v_gene: TRBV4-2
abundance: NA
CDR3nt: TGTGCCAGCAGCCCCCCGCGCGATCCCTACGAGCAGTACTTC
CDR3aa: CASSPPRDPYEQYF

j_gene: TRBJ2-7
d_gene: TRBD1
v_gene: TRBV4-3
abundance: NA
CDR3nt: TGCGCCAGCAGCCAAGATCGAGGGACAGGGTCCCACGAGCAGTACTTC
CDR3aa: CASSQDRGTGSHEQYF

j_gene: TRBJ1-3
d_gene: NA
v_gene: TRBV27
abundance: NA
CDR3nt: TGTGCCAGCAGTTCCGGATACTCTGGAAACACCATATATTTT
CDR3aa: CASSSGYSGNTIYF

j_gene: TRBJ2-2
d_gene: TRBD2
v_gene: TRBV7-9
abundance: NA
CDR3nt: TGTGCCAGCAGCTCCCTCGGGAGGCCCACCGGGGAGCTGTTTTTT
CDR3aa: CASSSLGRPTGELFF

j_gene: TRBJ2-7
d_gene: NA
v_gene: TRBV4-1
abundance: once
CDR3nt: TGCGCCAGCAGCCAAGGGCCGCGACCGTACGAGCAGTACTTC
CDR3aa: CASSQGPRPYEQYF

j_gene: TRBJ1-3
d_gene: NA
v_gene: TRBV11-2
abundance: NA
CDR3nt: TGTGCCAGCACCAAACAGGGCTCTGGAAACACCATATATTTT
CDR3aa: CASTKQGSGNTIYF

j_gene: TRBJ2-7
d_gene: TRBD2
v_gene: TRBV13
abundance: NA
CDR3nt: TGTGCCAGCAGCCCACGCCTAGCGGGATTGTCCTACGAGCAGTACTTC
CDR3aa: CASSPRLAGLSYEQYF

j_gene: TRBJ1-2
d_gene: NA
v_gene: TRBV4-1
abundance: NA
CDR3nt: TGCGCCAGCAGCCAAGAGCACGGGACCGCTAACTATGGCTACACCTTC
CDR3aa: CASSQEHGTANYGYTF

j_gene: TRBJ2-3
d_gene: NA
v_gene: TRBV4-3
abundance: NA
CDR3nt: TGCGCCAGCAGCCAAGTGACGGGATACAAGAGCACAGATACGCAGTATTTT
CDR3aa: CASSQVTGYKSTDTQYF

j_gene: TRBJ2-3
d_gene: TRBD2
v_gene: TRBV19
abundance: NA
CDR3nt: TGTGCCAGTAGTCCGCGCGGGGGGAGCACAGATACGCAGTATTTT
CDR3aa: CASSPRGGSTDTQYF

j_gene: TRBJ2-2
d_gene: TRBD2
v_gene: TRBV4-1
abundance: NA
CDR3nt: TGCGCCAGCAGCCAAGTACTAGCGGGAGGCCCCGGGGAGCTGTTTTTT
CDR3aa: CASSQVLAGGPGELFF

j_gene: TRBJ2-7
d_gene: NA
v_gene: TRBV27
abundance: NA
CDR3nt: TGTGCCAGCAGTTTTTCGAGCGGGCTCAAATACGAGCAGTACTTC
CDR3aa: CASSFSSGLKYEQYF

j_gene: TRBJ2-7
d_gene: TRBD2
v_gene: TRBV28
abundance: NA
CDR3nt: TGTGCCAGCAGTTTGGGGCTAGCGGGAGGTTACGAGCAGTACTTC
CDR3aa: CASSLGLAGGYEQYF

j_gene: TRBJ2-1
d_gene: NA
v_gene: TRBV10-3
abundance: NA
CDR3nt: TGTGCCATCAGTGTGAATGCCGTCAATGAGCAGTTCTTC
CDR3aa: CAISVNAVNEQFF

j_gene: TRBJ2-7
d_gene: NA
v_gene: TRBV6-1
abundance: NA
CDR3nt: TGTGCCAGCAGTGACTTCGGTTTTGCCTACGAGCAGTACTTC
CDR3aa: CASSDFGFAYEQYF

j_gene: TRBJ2-7
d_gene: NA
v_gene: TRBV2
abundance: NA
CDR3nt: TGTGCCAGCACCCGTAACACGGGATTATTCTCTGGGCAGTACTTC
CDR3aa: CASTRNTGLFSGQYF

j_gene: TRBJ2-3
d_gene: TRBD2
v_gene: TRBV25-1
abundance: NA
CDR3nt: TGTGCCAGCAGTGAACAGCGGGAGGCTTTGGATACGCAGTATTTT
CDR3aa: CASSEQREALDTQYF

j_gene: TRBJ2-2
d_gene: NA
v_gene: TRBV27
abundance: NA
CDR3nt: TGTGCCAGCAGCCGTACCGGGGAGCTGTTTTTT
CDR3aa: CASSRTGELFF

j_gene: TRBJ2-3
d_gene: NA
v_gene: TRBV5-4
abundance: NA
CDR3nt: TGTGCCAGCAGCCCCCTGGGGTGGATGGCGTCGGGCACAGATACGCAGTATTTT
CDR3aa: CASSPLGWMASGTDTQYF

j_gene: TRBJ1-5
d_gene: NA
v_gene: TRBV2
abundance: NA
CDR3nt: TGTGCCAGCAGTGAACGGGGCAGGGTGAGGCAGCCCCAGCATTTT
CDR3aa: CASSERGRVRQPQHF

j_gene: TRBJ2-3
d_gene: NA
v_gene: TRBV6-1
abundance: NA
CDR3nt: TGTGCCAGCAGTGTCGGTACGGGGCGATACGGAGATACGCAGTATTTT
CDR3aa: CASSVGTGRYGDTQYF

j_gene: TRBJ2-7
d_gene: TRBD1
v_gene: TRBV29-1
abundance: NA
CDR3nt: TGCAGCGTTGGACAGGGGAAGTACGAGCAGTACTTC
CDR3aa: CSVGQGKYEQYF

j_gene: TRBJ2-1
d_gene: NA
v_gene: TRBV25-1
abundance: NA
CDR3nt: TGTGCCAGCAGTGAATCCAATGAGCAGTTCTTC
CDR3aa: CASSESNEQFF

j_gene: TRBJ2-1
d_gene: NA
v_gene: TRBV4-3
abundance: once
CDR3nt: TGCGCCAGCAGCCAGAAGGGGATACAGGTCTCCTACAATGAGCAGTTCTTC
CDR3aa: CASSQKGIQVSYNEQFF

j_gene: TRBJ2-7
d_gene: TRBD2
v_gene: TRBV6-1
abundance: NA
CDR3nt: TGTGCCAGCAGTGAACGACTAGCGGGAGACCGGGAGCAGTACTTC
CDR3aa: CASSERLAGDREQYF

j_gene: TRBJ2-5
d_gene: TRBD2
v_gene: TRBV7-9
abundance: NA
CDR3nt: TGTGCCAGCAGCCCTGGGACTAGCGGGGCTCAAGAGACCCAGTACTTC
CDR3aa: CASSPGTSGAQETQYF

j_gene: TRBJ2-1
d_gene: NA
v_gene: TRBV7-8
abundance: NA
CDR3nt: TGTGCCAGCAGCTTAATAGGTACAGGGTCGAGGAATGAGCAGTTCTTC
CDR3aa: CASSLIGTGSRNEQFF

j_gene: TRBJ1-1
d_gene: NA
v_gene: TRBV7-9
abundance: NA
CDR3nt: TGTGCCAGCAGTGAGCTCAACATGAACACTGAAGCTTTCTTT
CDR3aa: CASSELNMNTEAFF

j_gene: TRBJ2-2
d_gene: TRBD1
v_gene: TRBV27
abundance: NA
CDR3nt: TGTGCCAGCAGTTTATGGAGGACAGGGGGCATGGGGGAGCTGTTTTTT
CDR3aa: CASSLWRTGGMGELFF

j_gene: TRBJ2-1
d_gene: NA
v_gene: TRBV4-1
abundance: few
CDR3nt: TGCGCCAGCAGCCATACCTGGAGGACAGCTGAGCAGTTCTTC
CDR3aa: CASSHTWRTAEQFF

j_gene: TRBJ2-1
d_gene: TRBD2
v_gene: TRBV6-4
abundance: NA
CDR3nt: TGTGCCAGCAGTGAACCTAGCGGGCCCGGCGGGAATGAGCAGTTCTTC
CDR3aa: CASSEPSGPGGNEQFF

j_gene: TRBJ2-1
d_gene: NA
v_gene: TRBV20-1
abundance: NA
CDR3nt: TGCAGTGCCCTTGAAAGAGGTGAGCAGTTCTTC
CDR3aa: CSALERGEQFF

j_gene: TRBJ2-6
d_gene: NA
v_gene: TRBV5-8
abundance: NA
CDR3nt: TGTGCCAGCCCTACTCAACGGGCCAACGTCCTGACTTTC
CDR3aa: CASPTQRANVLTF

j_gene: TRBJ2-3
d_gene: TRBD2
v_gene: TRBV7-3
abundance: NA
CDR3nt: TGTGCCAGCAGCTGGGGGACTAGCGGGGATACGCAGTATTTT
CDR3aa: CASSWGTSGDTQYF

j_gene: TRBJ2-5
d_gene: NA
v_gene: TRBV5-1
abundance: NA
CDR3nt: TGCGCCAGCAGCTTGGTATTTCTAGCGCCAGAGACCCAGTACTTC
CDR3aa: CASSLVFLAPETQYF

j_gene: TRBJ2-1
d_gene: NA
v_gene: TRBV9
abundance: NA
CDR3nt: TGTGCCAGCTCTAGCGCGTTCTACAATGAGCAGTTCTTC
CDR3aa: CASSSAFYNEQFF

j_gene: TRBJ1-1
d_gene: NA
v_gene: TRBV9
abundance: few
CDR3nt: TGTGCCAGCAGCGTTTTCGGCGGAAACACTGAAGCTTTCTTT
CDR3aa: CASSVFGGNTEAFF

j_gene: TRBJ1-3
d_gene: NA
v_gene: TRBV5-6
abundance: NA
CDR3nt: TGTGCCAGCACCACGATTGCGGGGGGGACTGGAAACACCATATATTTT
CDR3aa: CASTTIAGGTGNTIYF

j_gene: TRBJ1-1
d_gene: NA
v_gene: TRBV28
abundance: NA
CDR3nt: TGTGCCAGCAGCGTTGGCGGCACTGAAGCTTTCTTT
CDR3aa: CASSVGGTEAFF

j_gene: TRBJ2-7
d_gene: NA
v_gene: TRBV5-1
abundance: NA
CDR3nt: TGCGCCAGCAGTCCGGGTGGCCCCTACGAGCAGTACTTC
CDR3aa: CASSPGGPYEQYF

j_gene: TRBJ1-1
d_gene: NA
v_gene: TRBV5-5
abundance: NA
CDR3nt: TGTGCCAGCATCCCCGCTGGGATGGGCACTGAAGCTTTCTTT
CDR3aa: CASIPAGMGTEAFF

j_gene: TRBJ2-2
d_gene: TRBD1
v_gene: TRBV7-9
abundance: NA
CDR3nt: TGTGCCAGCAGTCTACCTGGAACAGGGGGCTACACCGGGGAGCTGTTTTTT
CDR3aa: CASSLPGTGGYTGELFF

j_gene: TRBJ2-5
d_gene: NA
v_gene: TRBV27
abundance: NA
CDR3nt: TGTGCCAGCAGTTTCCTAGGTGGGGAGACCCAGTACTTC
CDR3aa: CASSFLGGETQYF

j_gene: TRBJ2-7
d_gene: NA
v_gene: TRBV19
abundance: NA
CDR3nt: TGTGCCAGTAGTATCTTGAGGGACGACACCTACGAGCAGTACTTC
CDR3aa: CASSILRDDTYEQYF

j_gene: TRBJ1-2
d_gene: NA
v_gene: TRBV7-9
abundance: NA
CDR3nt: TGTGCCAGCAGCTTAATGGCGGCAGAGAACTATGGCTACACCTTC
CDR3aa: CASSLMAAENYGYTF

j_gene: TRBJ2-7
d_gene: NA
v_gene: TRBV28
abundance: NA
CDR3nt: TGTGCCAGCAGTCAAGTCCTGATCAGCGAGCAGTACTTC
CDR3aa: CASSQVLISEQYF

j_gene: TRBJ2-1
d_gene: TRBD2
v_gene: TRBV28
abundance: NA
CDR3nt: TGTGCCAGCATGACTAGCGGGATGCGGGGCAATGAGCAGTTCTTC
CDR3aa: CASMTSGMRGNEQFF

j_gene: TRBJ1-1
d_gene: TRBD1
v_gene: TRBV19
abundance: few
CDR3nt: TGTGCCAGTACCCCTAGATTGACAGGGGATCACTTTAAAGCTTTCTTT
CDR3aa: CASTPRLTGDHFKAFF

j_gene: TRBJ1-1
d_gene: NA
v_gene: TRBV7-8
abundance: NA
CDR3nt: TGTGCCAGCAGCTTAGCACGATCGAACACTGAAGCTTTCTTT
CDR3aa: CASSLARSNTEAFF